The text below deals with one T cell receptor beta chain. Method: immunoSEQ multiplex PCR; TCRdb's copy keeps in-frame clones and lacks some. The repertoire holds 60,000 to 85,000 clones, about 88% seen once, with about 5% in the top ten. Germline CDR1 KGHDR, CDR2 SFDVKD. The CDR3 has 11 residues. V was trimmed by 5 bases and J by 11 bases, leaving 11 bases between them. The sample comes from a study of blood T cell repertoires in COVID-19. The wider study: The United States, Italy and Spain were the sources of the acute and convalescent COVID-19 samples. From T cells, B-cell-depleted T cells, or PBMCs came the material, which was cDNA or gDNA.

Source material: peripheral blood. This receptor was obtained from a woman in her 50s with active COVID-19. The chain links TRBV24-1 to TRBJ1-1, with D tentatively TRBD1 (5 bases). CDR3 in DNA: TGTGCCACCAGTGCCTCAGGGAGGGCTTTCTTT. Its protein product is CATSASGRAFF.